These T cell receptor beta chains were read from a single sample in a study of OX40 agonist ivuxolimab in advanced cancers. Assay: immunoSEQ multiplex PCR; the TCRdb copy retains only in-frame clones and omits some. The sample has about 47,000 clones; under 90% are singletons. Sequenced material: CD4+ or CD8+ T cells sorted from blood, taken in a trial of the OX40 agonist ivuxolimab. The receptor set was obtained from an adult with an advanced solid tumor such as melanoma, head and neck, liver or kidney cancer. Each CDR3 is given with its conserved first and last residue. The D gene is left open where the match is weak.

>TRBJ2-2|.|15|TRBV11-3
CASSVQGGIGGELFF
>TRBJ2-7|.|14|TRBV10-2
CASSEVVALYEQYF
>TRBJ2-3|TRBD2|15|TRBV14
CASRPTSGGSGTQYF
>TRBJ2-7|TRBD2|19|TRBV4-1
CASSQETSGGAIRSYEQYF
>TRBJ1-3|.|17|TRBV9
CASSVLPASGTGNTIYF
>TRBJ2-1|TRBD2|13|TRBV2
CASRTSGSDEQFF
>TRBJ1-1|.|12|TRBV6-1
CASSTSTREAFF
>TRBJ2-1|.|14|TRBV5-5
CASSLWGSYNEQFF
>TRBJ1-5|.|16|TRBV10-1
CASTRRGLWSNQPQHF
>TRBJ1-1|TRBD1|15|TRBV7-6
CASSPYTGGGTEAFF
>TRBJ2-7|.|12|TRBV27
CASSTQGNEQYF
>TRBJ1-1|TRBD1|18|TRBV4-3
CASSQELGGGSLNTEAFF
>TRBJ2-7|TRBD1|14|TRBV7-6
CASSPPDRSYEQYF
>TRBJ2-3|.|18|TRBV25-1
CASSEVRRRGAVADTQYF
>TRBJ1-1|TRBD1|22|TRBV23-1
CASSQSRLSRGQGRLGGAEAFF
>TRBJ2-3|.|12|TRBV27
CASSLGTDTQYF
>TRBJ1-2|TRBD1|18|TRBV28
CASGTGAMDITSNYGYTF
>TRBJ1-3|TRBD1|15|TRBV9
CASSLDRGGGNTIYF
>TRBJ1-4|.|15|TRBV19
CASSIDAVEGEKLFF
>TRBJ2-5|TRBD2|16|TRBV7-2
CASSLVSGGLRDVQYF
>TRBJ2-7|.|11|TRBV20-1
CSASLGYEQYF
>TRBJ2-3|.|16|TRBV7-3
CASSFLGRVGTDTQYF
>TRBJ1-2|.|12|TRBV29-1
CSVEGGFYGYTF
>TRBJ2-7|.|14|TRBV4-1
CASSQQLPGGEQYF
>TRBJ2-7|.|13|TRBV19
CASFDRTTYEQYF
>TRBJ2-7|TRBD2|13|TRBV14
CATRAGVGYEQYF
>TRBJ2-1|.|15|TRBV7-3
CASSLGPYLYNEQFF
>TRBJ1-2|.|13|TRBV7-7
CASSLIPHYGYTF
>TRBJ2-7|TRBD1|16|TRBV4-1
CASSQVGTGRIDEQYF
>TRBJ2-1|TRBD2|14|TRBV6-4
CASSLTSGSNEQFF
>.|.|15|TRBV27
CASSLALQFSYEQYF
>TRBJ1-2|TRBD1|19|TRBV4-2
CASSQDRLGGQGFGYGYTF
>TRBJ2-1|.|13|TRBV27
CASSLDGYNEQFF
>TRBJ2-7|.|14|TRBV7-6
CASSLRGASYEQYF
>TRBJ2-1|.|12|TRBV27
CASSSSGNEQFF
>TRBJ2-7|TRBD1|15|TRBV7-8
CASSSPGQGAGEQYF
>TRBJ2-7|.|17|TRBV18
CASSPTPLGTSSYEQYF
>TRBJ2-7|.|14|TRBV11-1
CASSLMGAGYEQYF
>TRBJ2-1|.|12|TRBV7-9
CASSLIYNEQFF
>TRBJ2-2|.|15|TRBV7-3
CASSFSGDVPGELFF
>TRBJ2-5|.|15|TRBV9
CASSVGGHLQETQYF
>TRBJ1-4|.|17|TRBV7-8
CASSLGPPWGPDEKLFF
>TRBJ2-2|.|13|TRBV29-1
CSVVVGNTGELFF
>TRBJ1-1|TRBD1|14|TRBV6-5
CASSFGQGGTEAFF
>TRBJ2-2|TRBD2|16|TRBV18
CASSPLNLADTGELFF
>TRBJ2-1|.|15|TRBV5-4
CASSLAGLARNEQFF